The present T cell receptor beta chain was sequenced within a study of PD-L1 blockade in urothelial cancer. The repertoire was sequenced with immunoSEQ multiplex PCR; TCRdb's copy has only in-frame clones and lacks some. This table has 40,000 to 45,000 clones, more than 75% appearing once. Study outcomes and limitations: It was durable-benefit patients whose tumor-associated blood clones expanded more at 3 weeks.

Notes on this clone: What it binds is unknown.

As to time point: peripheral blood 6 weeks after treatment start. The CDR3 totals 15 residues. The trim removed 2 bases at V and 2 bases at J, leaving 5 bases unmatched. Germline V gives CDR1 MDHEN, CDR2 SYDVKM. The receptor comes from a man between 70 and 80 years old with urothelial cancer. The V and J genes are TRBV28 and TRBJ1-2, with 7 bases lining up with TRBD1. The sequencing here drew on PBMCs, taken around atezolizumab (anti-PD-L1) treatment. The CDR3 protein is CASSLPTGQNYGYTF. The CDR3 DNA reads TGTGCCAGCAGTTTACCCACGGGACAGAACTATGGCTACACCTTC.